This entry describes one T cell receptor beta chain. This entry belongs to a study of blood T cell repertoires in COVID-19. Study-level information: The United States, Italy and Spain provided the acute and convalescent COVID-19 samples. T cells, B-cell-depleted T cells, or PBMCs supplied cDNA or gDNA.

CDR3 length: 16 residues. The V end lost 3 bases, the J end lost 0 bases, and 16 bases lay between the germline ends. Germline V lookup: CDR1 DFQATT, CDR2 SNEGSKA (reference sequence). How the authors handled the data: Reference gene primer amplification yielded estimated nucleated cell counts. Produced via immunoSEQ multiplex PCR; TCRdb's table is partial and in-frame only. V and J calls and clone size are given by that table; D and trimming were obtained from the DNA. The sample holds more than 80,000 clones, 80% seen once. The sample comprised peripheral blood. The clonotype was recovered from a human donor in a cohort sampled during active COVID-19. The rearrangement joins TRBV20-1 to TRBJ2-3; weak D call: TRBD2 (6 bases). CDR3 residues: CSASVSAGTSTDTQYF. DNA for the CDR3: TGCAGTGCTAGTGTTTCGGCGGGGACTAGCACAGATACGCAGTATTTT.